Listed here is a single T cell receptor beta chain. Its target is unknown. These data belong to a study of CD8+ T cells in alopecia areata. The study, taken as a whole, reports: Numerous clones, expanded in lesions, remained in scalp and blood during tofacitinib.

As for treatment: oral pan-JAK inhibitor, 5-10 mg twice daily. Sorted out of PBMCs were CD4+ T cells and CD8+ T cells. RNA extraction and reverse transcription yielded cDNA as sequencing template. Sequencing used immunoSEQ multiplex PCR; TCRdb keeps in-frame clones, though not all of them. The sample contains 120,000 or so clones, approximately 60% of which appear only once. V shed 8 bases and J shed 5 bases, with 14 bases lying between them. The germline V gene has CDR1 SEHNR and CDR2 FQNEAQ (reference sequence). The CDR3 is made up of 13 amino acids. This chain links TRBV7-9 with TRBJ2-3, with a weak D call TRBD2 (7 bases). The clonotype was recovered from a human donor with alopecia areata. The input for sequencing was CD4+ T cells sorted from blood, taken at week 4, from a patient treated with tofacitinib. This CDR3 reads CASLRGGEDTQYF. The CDR3, as DNA: TGTGCCAGCTTGAGGGGGGGAGAAGATACGCAGTATTTT.